This T cell receptor (beta chain) came from a study of cytomegalovirus exposure and HLA in healthy donors. Study-wide findings and caveats: There was a cluster of highly shared sequence variants that was likely a sequencing artifact.

60 Vbeta and 13 Jbeta primers were used in PCR. The table came from immunoSEQ multiplex PCR; TCRdb's copy has only in-frame clones and leaves some out. In all, the sample yields 55,000 to 85,000 clones. Germline lookup yields CDR1 MNHNS and CDR2 SASEGT. With 2 bases removed from V and 10 bases from J, the gap between germline ends came to 14 bases. The CDR3 extends over 13 amino acids. Comment on this clone: Its specificity is not known.

What was sequenced was PBMCs. The TCR was taken from a female donor in good health and CMV-seropositive. This chain connects TRBV6-1 to TRBJ1-1; tentative D call: TRBD1 (6 bases). The CDR3 region is CASSEPLLRGAFF. CDR3 DNA sequence: TGTGCCAGCAGTGAACCTCTCCTCAGGGGAGCTTTCTTT.